This TCR beta chain was identified during a study of early T cells in non-severe SARS-CoV-2 infection. The wider study: Unsorted whole-blood RNA was sequenced in bulk, leaving chains unpaired. Study observations and caveats: There was a bias toward anti-spike CD8 responses in VDJdb matching, which missed private and CD4 specificities.

Each single cDNA molecule received a unique molecular identifier. TCRdb analysed the 5' RACE reads with MiXCR anew, one entry per CDR3 protein. The sample includes tens of thousands of distinct CDR3 sequences, 14% to 15% of them seen just once. Comments on this clonotype: The antigen is unknown.

Germline V gives CDR1 SQVTM, CDR2 ANQGSEA. V lost 3 bases and J lost 5; bases outside the gene matches: 4. This CDR3 comprises 12 residues. This sequence originates from an adult who was a healthcare worker with PCR-confirmed SARS-CoV-2 infection or an uninfected control (not recorded which). The chain has TRBV29-1 and TRBJ2-7, with 7 nucleotides matching TRBD1. Sample: whole blood. Here the CDR3 reads CSVEDRYHEQYF. The CDR3 DNA reads as TGCAGCGTTGAGGACAGGTACCACGAGCAGTACTTC.